This TCR beta chain emerged from a study of CD8 T cells in Susac syndrome (dated by TCRdb to about 2019). For context, the study as a whole: Repertoire sequencing was used to test whether CD8+ T cell activation and differentiation in Susac syndrome was antigen driven. The study compared CD8+ T cell repertoire clonality among 11 to 12 healthy donors, approximately 14 Susac syndrome patients and approximately 16 multiple sclerosis patients. Study-wide findings and limitations: The study acknowledged that relatively few individuals were included in the TCR sequencing and HLA analysis.

RNA was extracted using the RNeasy kit, and roughly 0.5 to 1 microgram was reverse transcribed with random hexamers. The immunoSEQ multiplex PCR assay, covering 54 Vbeta and 13 Jbeta segments, was used to amplify TCR beta CDR3 regions. PCR amplification bias was corrected by using a synthetic template baseline for primer optimization and computational correction. The original methods were these. Reads were annotated to V, D and J genes per IMGT and analyzed with immunoSEQ Analyzer, keeping only productive sequences. Clonality was computed as one minus Shannon entropy normalized by log2 of the number of productive unique sequences. For each patient and control, public and private clones were evaluated among the 100 most prevalent clones. Clones were defined as Susac-specific when absent from the healthy and MS cohorts, from about 1,100 published viral clones and from other ImmuneACCESS disease sequences. TCRdb took the public reads, trimmed them with fastp at Q25, ran MiXCR for clone calling and kept in-frame beta chains. Each record represents a unique CDR3 protein, reported with the most common genes and DNA among its rows. It is TCRdb's table, rather than the study itself, that gives the V and J calls and clone size. This sample comprises about 300,000 distinct CDR3 sequences, 70% to 90% of them detected only once. The ten largest clonotypes hold over 0.1% of the sample.

CDR1 and CDR2 (SGHDT, YYEEEE) derive from the germline V gene. Including cysteine and phenylalanine, the CDR3 has 17 amino acids. Just the 51-base CDR3 DNA is kept, in frame starting at base 1. V gives up 0 bases and J gives up 0 bases, and the segment between their germline ends measures 12 bases. Peripheral blood CD8+ and CD4+ T cells from healthy donors, Susac syndrome patients and multiple sclerosis patients were profiled using high-throughput TCR beta sequencing. The multiple sclerosis controls were treatment-naive patients whose relapsing-remitting disease, either stable or active, fulfilled the revised McDonald criteria. Bulk CD8+ and CD4+ T cells were purified by magnetic negative isolation, whereas CD8+ TEMRA cells were enriched by FACS. Blood was collected in EDTA tubes and processed within 24 hours, with PBMCs isolated through density gradient centrifugation. PBMCs intended for TCR sequencing were cryopreserved in liquid nitrogen and were subsequently thawed in a 37 degrees C water bath. The sorted or isolated CD4+, CD8+ and CD8+ TEMRA cells had a purity of 90% or higher.

Notes on this clonotype: This clone's antigen is unknown. One base away there is no much larger clone; base qualities are not given.

Sequencing used CD8+ T cells from PBMCs. The sequence came from a human donor with multiple sclerosis. The chain is encoded by TRBV5-6 joined to TRBJ1-4; TRBD1 is a weak D gene call, 6 bases matching. The DNA sequence is as follows: TGTGCCAGCAGCTTGGCCGAGGGGGGGACAACTAATGAAAAACTGTTTTTT. Translated, it gives CASSLAEGGTTNEKLFF.